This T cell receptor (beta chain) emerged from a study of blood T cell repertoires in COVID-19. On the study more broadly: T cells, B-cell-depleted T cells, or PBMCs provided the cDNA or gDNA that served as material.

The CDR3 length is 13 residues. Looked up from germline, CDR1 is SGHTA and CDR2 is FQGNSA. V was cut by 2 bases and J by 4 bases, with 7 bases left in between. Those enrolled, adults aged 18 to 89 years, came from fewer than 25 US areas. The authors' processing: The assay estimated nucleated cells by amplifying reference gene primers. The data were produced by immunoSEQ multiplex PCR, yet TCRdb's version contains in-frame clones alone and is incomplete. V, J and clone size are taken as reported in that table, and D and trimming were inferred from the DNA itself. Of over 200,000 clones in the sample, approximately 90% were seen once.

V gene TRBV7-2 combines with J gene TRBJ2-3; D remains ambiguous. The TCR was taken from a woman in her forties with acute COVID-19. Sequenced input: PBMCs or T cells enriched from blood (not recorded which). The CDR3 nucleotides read TGTGCCAGCAGCTTAAGCCCGTCAGATACGCAGTATTTT. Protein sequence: CASSLSPSDTQYF.